The 3 T cell receptor beta chains below come from one sample, sequenced in a study of PD-L1 blockade in urothelial cancer. Indicated time point: peripheral blood 6 weeks after treatment start. Produced via immunoSEQ multiplex PCR; TCRdb's table is partial and in-frame only. This sample carries 48,000 or so clones, 75% to 90% of them seen once, and the ten largest clones take about 10%. The sequenced sample was PBMCs, obtained around atezolizumab (anti-PD-L1) treatment. The receptors were sampled from a man in his sixties with urothelial cancer.

The chain combines TRBV11-2 with TRBJ2-6; tentatively, D is TRBD2 (5 bases). V was trimmed by 0 bases and J by 2 bases, leaving 11 bases between them. The V gene's germline CDR1 is SGHAT and CDR2 FQNNGV. This CDR3 comprises 17 residues. The CDR3 region has the DNA TGTGCCAGCAGCTTAGATCTCGGGGTGACTGGGGCCAACGTCCTGACTTTC. Translated: CASSLDLGVTGANVLTF. Drawing the rest from reference TRBV11-2 and TRBJ2-6, the complete variable domain is EAGVAQSPRYKIIEKRQSVAFWCNPISGHATLYWYQQILGQGPKLLIQFQNNGVVDDSQLPKDRFSAERLKGVDSTLKIQPAKLEDSAVYLCASSLDLGVTGANVLTFGAGSRLTVL.

The V gene is TRBV5-1, the J gene TRBJ1-2; D is unresolved. Deletions cut 1 base from V and 4 bases from J, with 11 bases between. Germline CDR1 is SGHRS and CDR2 is YFSETQ. This CDR3 region has 14 residues. The CDR3 region is CASSLTEGFYGYTF. CDR3 DNA sequence: TGCGCCAGCAGCTTGACAGAGGGATTCTATGGCTACACCTTC.

V usage is TRBV11-3 and J usage is TRBJ2-7; D gene ambiguous. The germline gives CDR1 SGHNT, CDR2 YENEEA. The CDR3 extends over 11 amino acids. V gave up 4 bases and J gave up 5 bases, with 6 bases separating them. The CDR3 DNA follows: TGTGCCAGCAGCTCTACTAACGAGCAGTACTTC. Amino acid sequence: CASSSTNEQYF.